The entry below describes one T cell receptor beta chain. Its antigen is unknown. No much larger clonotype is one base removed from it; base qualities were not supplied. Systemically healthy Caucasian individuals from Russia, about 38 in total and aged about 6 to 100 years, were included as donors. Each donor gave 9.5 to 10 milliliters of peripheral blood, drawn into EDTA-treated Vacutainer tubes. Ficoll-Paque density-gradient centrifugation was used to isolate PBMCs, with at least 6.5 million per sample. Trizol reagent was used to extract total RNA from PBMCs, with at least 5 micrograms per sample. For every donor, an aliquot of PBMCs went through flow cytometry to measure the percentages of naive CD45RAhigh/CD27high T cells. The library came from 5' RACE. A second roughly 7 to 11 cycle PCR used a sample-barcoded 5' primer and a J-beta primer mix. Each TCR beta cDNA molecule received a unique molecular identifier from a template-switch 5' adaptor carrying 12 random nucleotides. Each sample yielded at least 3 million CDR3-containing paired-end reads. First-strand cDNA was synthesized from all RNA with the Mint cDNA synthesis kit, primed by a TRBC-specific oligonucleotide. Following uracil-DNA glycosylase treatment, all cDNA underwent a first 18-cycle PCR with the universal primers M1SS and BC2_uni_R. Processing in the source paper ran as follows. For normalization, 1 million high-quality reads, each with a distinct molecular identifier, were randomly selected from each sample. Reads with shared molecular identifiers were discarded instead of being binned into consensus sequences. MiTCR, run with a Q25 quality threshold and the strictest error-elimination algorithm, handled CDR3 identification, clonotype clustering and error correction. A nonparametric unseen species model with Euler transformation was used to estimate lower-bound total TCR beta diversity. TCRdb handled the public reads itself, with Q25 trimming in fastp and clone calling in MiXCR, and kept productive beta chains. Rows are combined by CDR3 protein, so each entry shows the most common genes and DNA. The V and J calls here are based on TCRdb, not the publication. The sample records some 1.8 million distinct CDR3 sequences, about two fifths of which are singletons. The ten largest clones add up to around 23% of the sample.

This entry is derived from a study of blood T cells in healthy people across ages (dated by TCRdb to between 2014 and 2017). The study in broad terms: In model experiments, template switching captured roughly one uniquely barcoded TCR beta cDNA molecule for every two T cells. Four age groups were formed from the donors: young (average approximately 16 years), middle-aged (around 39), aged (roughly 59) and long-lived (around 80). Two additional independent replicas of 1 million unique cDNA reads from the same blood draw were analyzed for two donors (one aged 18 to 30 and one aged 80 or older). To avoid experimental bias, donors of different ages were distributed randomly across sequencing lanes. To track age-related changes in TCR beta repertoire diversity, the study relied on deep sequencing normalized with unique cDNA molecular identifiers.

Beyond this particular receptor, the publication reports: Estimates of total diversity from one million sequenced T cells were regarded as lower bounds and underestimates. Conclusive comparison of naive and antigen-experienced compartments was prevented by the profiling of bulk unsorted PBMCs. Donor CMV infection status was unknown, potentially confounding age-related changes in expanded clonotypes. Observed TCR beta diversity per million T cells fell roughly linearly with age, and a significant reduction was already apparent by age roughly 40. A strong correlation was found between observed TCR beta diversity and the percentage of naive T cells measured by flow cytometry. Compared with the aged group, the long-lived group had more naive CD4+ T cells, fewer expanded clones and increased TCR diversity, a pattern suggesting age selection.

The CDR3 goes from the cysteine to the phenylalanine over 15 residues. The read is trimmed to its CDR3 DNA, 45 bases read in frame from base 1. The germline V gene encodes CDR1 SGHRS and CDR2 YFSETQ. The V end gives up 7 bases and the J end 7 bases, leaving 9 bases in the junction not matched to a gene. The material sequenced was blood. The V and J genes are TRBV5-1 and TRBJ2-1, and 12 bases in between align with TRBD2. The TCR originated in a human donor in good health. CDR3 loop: CASGTSGGPGNEQFF. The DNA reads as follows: TGCGCCAGCGGTACTAGCGGGGGGCCTGGGAATGAGCAGTTCTTC.